These 21 T cell receptor beta chains were all obtained from the same sample, sequenced in a study of shared clonotypes between healthy human individuals. Measured with immunoSEQ multiplex PCR; TCRdb has only the in-frame clones, and not every one. The data contain over a million clones, about three quarters of them singletons. Sequencing input: memory CD4+ T cells sorted from blood. Subset here: CD45RA-negative fraction. Receptors originate from a man between 18 and 35 years old in good health.

The table lists this clone with a few counts. Other DNA sequences in this sample translate to the same CDR3. The chain links TRBV5-1 to TRBJ1-6; D unresolved. V was shortened by 0 bases and J by 0 bases, with 4 bases between the two germline ends. The CDR3 is made up of 15 amino acids. The V gene's germline CDR1 is SGHRS and CDR2 YFSETQ. CDR3 protein: CASSLDSSYNSPLHF. The DNA for the CDR3 is TGCGCCAGCAGCTTGGACAGCTCCTATAATTCACCCCTCCACTTT.

The chain is built from TRBV5-1 and TRBJ2-3; 8 bases match TRBD1. CDR3 size: 15 residues. V was clipped by 3 bases and J by 7 bases; unmatched bases: 10. The germline V gene has CDR1 SGHRS and CDR2 YFSETQ. The CDR3 spells CASSSSGGEPNTQYF. The CDR3 bases are TGCGCCAGCAGCTCGTCAGGGGGCGAGCCCAATACGCAGTATTTT.

The V gene is TRBV18, the J gene TRBJ2-7; D may be TRBD2 (6 bases). The ends were cut back, 9 bases at V and 3 bases at J, with 12 bases in the middle. The CDR3 runs 12 residues. Germline values: CDR1 KGHSH, CDR2 LQKENI. CDR3 bases: TGTGCCAGTTCATTGGGGGGCTACGAGCAGTACTTC. Amino acids: CASSLGGYEQYF.

The rearrangement links TRBV5-1 to TRBJ2-1; TRBD1 is a possible D gene (5 bases). V shed 4 bases and J shed 5 bases, with 10 bases lying between them. The germline V gene encodes CDR1 SGHRS and CDR2 YFSETQ. The CDR3 consists of 13 residues. CDR3 sequence (DNA): TGCGCCAGCAGCATGGACATAAACAATGAGCAGTTCTTC. It yields the protein CASSMDINNEQFF.

The V and J genes are TRBV7-9 and TRBJ2-2; TRBD2 might be the D (5 bases). This CDR3 has 13 amino acids. V lost 5 bases, J lost 7 bases, and 11 bases lay in between. Germline CDR1 SEHNR, CDR2 FQNEAQ (reference sequence). The CDR3 region is CASSPTRDGELFF. CDR3 in DNA: TGTGCCAGCAGCCCTACTCGGGACGGGGAGCTGTTTTTT.

The chain links TRBV7-9 to TRBJ1-1; D gene unclear. The germline gives CDR1 SEHNR, CDR2 FQNEAQ (reference sequence). The CDR3 covers 16 residues. V was trimmed by 1 base and J by 2 bases, leaving 14 bases between them. CDR3 protein: CASSLVRQTSNTEAFF. CDR3 sequence (DNA): TGTGCCAGCAGCTTAGTACGTCAGACTAGTAACACTGAAGCTTTCTTT.

V and J are TRBV27 and TRBJ2-7, with D perhaps TRBD1 or TRBD2 (5 bases each). Germline-derived CDR1 and CDR2 are MNHEY and SMNVEV (reference sequence). Between the trimmed V and J ends, which lost 6 bases and 3 bases, there was a span of 18 bases. This CDR3 has 15 residues. The CDR3 protein is CASSTTRDENYEQYF. The CDR3 region has the DNA TGTGCCAGCAGCACCACCCGGGACGAGAACTACGAGCAGTACTTC.

The gene calls are TRBV6-1 and TRBJ2-1; a possible D gene is TRBD2 (5 bases). The germline gives CDR1 MNHNS, CDR2 SASEGT. This CDR3 is 11 amino acids long. Trimming stripped 4 bases from V and 8 bases from J, with 6 bases between. CDR3 nucleotides: TGTGCCAGCAGTGCGGACTATGAGCAGTTCTTC. It translates to CASSADYEQFF.

In the case of this clone: A read error is likely here: a far larger clone is one base away. The same CDR3 can be traced to other DNA sequences in this sample. The rearrangement joins TRBV7-9 to TRBJ2-7; no definite D call. The CDR3 has 15 residues. Germline CDR1 and CDR2: SEHNR and FQNEAQ (reference sequence). V lost 0 bases and J 5 bases, leaving 14 bases between the germline ends. The CDR3 region is CASSLAGPLGDEQYF. For the CDR3, the DNA is TGTGCCAGCAGCTTAGCTGGACCCCTTGGGGACGAGCAGTACTTC.

On this clone itself: Other DNA sequences in the sample encode the same CDR3. J is TRBJ2-3 and V is TRBV5-1; a possible D gene is TRBD1 (6 bases). This CDR3 has 15 residues. The germline V gene encodes CDR1 SGHRS and CDR2 YFSETQ. V was trimmed by 1 base and J by 1 base, leaving 10 bases between them. The CDR3 bases are TGCGCCAGCAGCTTGTTAGGGGGAGGCACAGATACGCAGTATTTT. Encoded protein: CASSLLGGGTDTQYF.

The CDR3 bases are TGTGCCAGCAGTTTGCCAGGGCCTCTTCTCCTCCACTTT. Protein: CASSLPGPLLLHF. J is TRBJ1-6 and V is TRBV28, with D perhaps matching TRBD1 (5 bases). The V and J ends lost 3 bases and 15 bases respectively, with 15 bases between them. Germline values: CDR1 MDHEN, CDR2 SYDVKM. The CDR3 has 13 amino acids.

In its sample, this clone was seen a few times. This rearrangement joins TRBV6-1 to TRBJ2-4, with unresolved D. The ends were cut back, 4 bases at V and 2 bases at J, with 9 bases in the middle. Germline V gives CDR1 MNHNS, CDR2 SASEGT. The CDR3 totals 14 residues. This chain's CDR3 is CASSVVSSKNIQYF. CDR3 coding DNA: TGTGCCAGCAGTGTAGTTAGTTCCAAAAACATTCAGTACTTC.

The gene calls are TRBV28 and TRBJ1-2, with a possible D match to TRBD1 (5 bases). Germline assignment: CDR1 MDHEN and CDR2 SYDVKM. The CDR3 extends over 16 amino acids. Between the trimmed V and J ends, which lost 5 bases and 2 bases, there was a span of 18 bases. CDR3 protein: CASSTTGGVSNYGYTF. The CDR3 DNA reads TGTGCCAGCAGTACCACCGGAGGGGTTTCGAACTATGGCTACACCTTC.

About this clone: The junction and the germline gene differ at one end; a read error may be behind it. This chain connects TRBV6-5 to TRBJ1-4; a weak D match, TRBD1 (5 bases). The CDR3 runs 14 residues. Germline V gene data show CDR1 as MNHEY and CDR2 as SVGAGI. DNA for the CDR3: TGTGTCAGCAGTTTGGGGCAGGGAAGAGAAAAACTGTTTTTT. Amino acid sequence: CVSSLGQGREKLFF.

V gene TRBV4-3 combines with J gene TRBJ2-6; D unresolved. V lost 3 bases, J lost 3 bases, and 9 bases lay in between. This CDR3 spans 15 amino acids. Germline V gene sequence: CDR1 LGHNA, CDR2 YSLEER. CDR3 sequence (DNA): TGCGCCAGCAGCCACCCATATGTTGGGGCCAACGTCCTGACTTTC. Protein sequence: CASSHPYVGANVLTF.

The chain links TRBV10-2 to TRBJ1-6, with 8 bases aligning to TRBD1. In germline, CDR1 is WSHSY, CDR2 SAAADI. The CDR3 is made up of 18 amino acids. J was trimmed by 5 bases and V by 0 bases; bases with no gene match: 9. The CDR3 sequence: CASSESKRTGTNNSPLHF. In DNA form, the CDR3 reads TGCGCCAGCAGTGAGTCGAAGAGGACAGGGACAAATAATTCACCCCTCCACTTT.

This CDR3 is CASSLGSGSTTDTQYF. CDR3 nucleotides: TGCGCCAGCAGCCTGGGAAGCGGGAGCACCACAGATACGCAGTATTTT. The chain joins TRBV5-1 to TRBJ2-3, with 8 bases that match TRBD2. J was trimmed by 2 bases and V by 4 bases; bases with no gene match: 9. There are 16 residues in the CDR3. Per the germline V gene, CDR1 is SGHRS and CDR2 is YFSETQ.

This clone was recorded once. Different DNA sequences within this sample yield the same CDR3. The chain carries TRBV19 and TRBJ2-7; no clear D gene. The germline CDR1 and CDR2 sequences are LNHDA and SQIVND (reference sequence). V was clipped by 3 bases and J by 2 bases, with 11 bases between them. This CDR3 has 14 amino acids. CDR3: CASSIQQGTYEQYF. The CDR3 bases are TGTGCCAGTAGTATTCAACAAGGGACCTACGAGCAGTACTTC.

This clone has more than one count but fewer than ten. The rearrangement links TRBV10-3 to TRBJ1-4, with TRBD1 as a possible D gene (5 bases). Per the germline V gene, CDR1 is ENHRY and CDR2 is SYGVKD. The CDR3 runs to 15 residues. Trimming took off 6 bases at V and 1 base at J, with 12 bases between the two ends. CDR3 in amino acids: CAIRETGQTNEKLFF. The CDR3 DNA follows: TGTGCCATCAGGGAAACAGGACAAACTAATGAAAAACTGTTTTTT.

J is TRBJ2-1 and V is TRBV5-1; tentatively, D is TRBD1 (6 bases). Trimming shortened V by 4 bases and J by 7 bases, and 12 bases separated the two germline ends. This CDR3 has 13 residues. CDR1 is SGHRS and CDR2 is YFSETQ in the germline V gene. The CDR3 nucleotides are TGCGCCAGCAGCCCCGGGACATTGAATGAGCAGTTCTTC. Its translation is CASSPGTLNEQFF.

The CDR3 region is CASSVDWGDTDGYTF. Written as DNA, the CDR3 is TGTGCCAGCAGCGTAGATTGGGGGGACACGGATGGCTACACCTTC. The V gene is TRBV9, the J gene TRBJ1-2, with D perhaps TRBD1 (6 bases). CDR1 and CDR2 from the germline V gene are SGDLS and YYNGEE. The CDR3 has 15 amino acids. V shed 0 bases and J shed 6 bases, with 15 bases lying between them.